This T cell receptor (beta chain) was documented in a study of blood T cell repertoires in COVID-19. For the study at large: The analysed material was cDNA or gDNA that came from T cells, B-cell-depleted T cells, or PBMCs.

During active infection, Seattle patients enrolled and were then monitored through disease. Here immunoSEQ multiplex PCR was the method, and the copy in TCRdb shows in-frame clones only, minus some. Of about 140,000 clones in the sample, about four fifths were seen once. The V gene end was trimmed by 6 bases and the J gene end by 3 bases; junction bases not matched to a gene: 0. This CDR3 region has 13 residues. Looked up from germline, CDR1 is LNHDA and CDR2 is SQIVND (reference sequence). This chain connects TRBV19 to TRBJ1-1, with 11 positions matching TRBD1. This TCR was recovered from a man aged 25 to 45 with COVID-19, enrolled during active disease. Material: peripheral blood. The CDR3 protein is CASRGQGDTEAFF. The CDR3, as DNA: TGTGCCAGTAGGGGACAGGGGGACACTGAAGCTTTCTTT.